These T cell receptor beta chains were read from a single sample in a study of blood T cell repertoires in COVID-19. Assay: immunoSEQ multiplex PCR; the TCRdb copy retains only in-frame clones and omits some. The sample records around 130,000 clones, 70% to 90% being singletons. Sequenced: peripheral blood. The receptor source for this set is a man aged 50-59 years with acute or convalescent COVID-19. The CDR3 runs from the conserved cysteine through the conserved F or W. The D gene is left open where the match is weak. Clone sizes are given selectively: once, few, many, or a class where the clone is expanded.

j_gene | v_gene | d_gene | abundance | CDR3nt | CDR3aa
TRBJ1-1 | TRBV2 | - | - | TGTGCCAGCATCAGTTTTGGGGGCCGGACTGAAGCTTTCTTT | CASISFGGRTEAFF
TRBJ2-3 | TRBV5-1 | - | - | TGCGCCAGCAGCCTGGAGGGGGCGAGCACAGATACGCAGTATTTT | CASSLEGASTDTQYF
TRBJ1-1 | TRBV28 | TRBD1 | - | TGTGCCAGCAGCCTAACACAGGGGGCTGATGAAGCTTTCTTT | CASSLTQGADEAFF
TRBJ2-7 | TRBV10-1 | - | - | TGCGCCAGCAGTGAGTCGATGCGCTACGAGCAGTACTTC | CASSESMRYEQYF
TRBJ2-6 | TRBV7-9 | TRBD1 | - | TGTGCCAGCAGCTCCGGGACAGACCCCATCTCTGGGGCCAACGTCCTGACTTTC | CASSSGTDPISGANVLTF
TRBJ2-7 | TRBV6-5 | TRBD1 | - | TGTGCCAGCAGCCCCGGGACAGCTTACGAGCAGTACTTC | CASSPGTAYEQYF
TRBJ1-2 | TRBV5-6 | - | - | TGTGCCAGCAGCTTCACAGGGAACTCTGGCTACACCTTC | CASSFTGNSGYTF
TRBJ1-2 | TRBV18 | TRBD1 | - | TGTGCCAGCTCACCACCGGGGACAGAGGGCTACACCTTC | CASSPPGTEGYTF
TRBJ2-2 | TRBV12-3/TRBV12-4 | - | - | TGTGCCAGCAGCCTAGCAGGTGGGGAGCTGTTTTTT | CASSLAGGELFF
TRBJ1-1 | TRBV6-6 | TRBD1 | - | TGTGCCAGCAGGCGTGGGACAGTGAACACTGAAGCTTTCTTT | CASRRGTVNTEAFF
TRBJ2-2 | TRBV3-1/TRBV3-2 | TRBD2 | - | TGTGCCAGCAGCCAGGGACTAGCCGCCCCCGGGGAGCTGTTTTTT | CASSQGLAAPGELFF
TRBJ2-2 | TRBV2 | - | few | TGTGCCAGCAGTTTTGCGGGGACCGACACCGGGGAGCTGTTTTTT | CASSFAGTDTGELFF
TRBJ2-7 | TRBV7-3 | TRBD2 | - | TGTGCCAGCAGCCCCGGGACTAGCGGCGAGCAGTACTTC | CASSPGTSGEQYF
TRBJ2-3 | TRBV7-2 | - | - | TGTGCCAGCAGCTTAATCGGGGTTCCCGGAGATACGCAGTATTTT | CASSLIGVPGDTQYF
TRBJ2-7 | TRBV3-1/TRBV3-2 | - | - | TGTGCCAGCAGCCCAGTTGACGGGGTGCAGTACTTC | CASSPVDGVQYF
TRBJ2-7 | TRBV6-5 | - | - | TGTGCCAGCAGTTACGAGCGTCGAACCTACGAGCAGTACTTC | CASSYERRTYEQYF
TRBJ2-5 | TRBV9 | - | - | TGTGCCAGCAGCCCGGGGGACTCTACAGAGACCCAGTACTTC | CASSPGDSTETQYF
TRBJ2-3 | TRBV9 | - | - | TGTGCCAGCAGCGTAGAAGGGGGGGCTAGCACAGATACGCAGTATTTT | CASSVEGGASTDTQYF
TRBJ2-7 | TRBV4-1 | TRBD1 | few | TGCGCCAGCAGCCAAGAAAGGGGACAGGCCCGAGCGTACGAGCAGTACTTC | CASSQERGQARAYEQYF
TRBJ2-2 | TRBV6-2/TRBV6-3 | - | - | TGTGCCAGCAGTTACTCGACTACCGGGGAGCTGTTTTTT | CASSYSTTGELFF
TRBJ1-4 | TRBV19 | - | - | TGTGCCAGTAGTAACGAGGAAAATTACGGGGGACTAAATGAAAAACTGTTTTTT | CASSNEENYGGLNEKLFF
TRBJ1-1 | TRBV6-2/TRBV6-3 | - | - | TGTGCCAGCAGTTTAAGGTCAGGGGTCTCTGAAGCTTTCTTT | CASSLRSGVSEAFF
TRBJ2-5 | TRBV28 | TRBD2 | - | TGTGCCAGCAGTTTATGGGGTAGCGGGAGGGAGGAGACCCAGTACTTC | CASSLWGSGREETQYF
TRBJ2-7 | TRBV6-4 | - | - | TGTGCCAGCAGTGACCGCAGGGGGAGGAACGAGCAGTACTTC | CASSDRRGRNEQYF
TRBJ1-5 | TRBV27 | TRBD1 | - | TGTGCCAGCAGTTTACGACAGGGGTCTGGCAATCAGCCCCAGCATTTT | CASSLRQGSGNQPQHF
TRBJ2-5 | TRBV7-2 | TRBD2 | once | TGTGCCAGCAGCTTAGAATTAGCGGGGGGGCCGGTTGGAGAGACCCAGTACTTC | CASSLELAGGPVGETQYF
TRBJ2-5 | TRBV3-1/TRBV3-2 | TRBD2 | - | TGTGCCAGCAGCCAAGGTAATAGCGGGAGTGAGACCCAGTACTTC | CASSQGNSGSETQYF
TRBJ2-5 | TRBV6-5 | TRBD2 | - | TGTGCCAGCACCGTGACGGGGGGGCCAGGAGAGACCCAGTACTTC | CASTVTGGPGETQYF
TRBJ1-5 | TRBV28 | - | - | TGTGCCAGTCTCAGTGGCAATCAGCCCCAGCATTTT | CASLSGNQPQHF
TRBJ1-2 | TRBV13 | TRBD1 | - | TGTGCCAGCAGTCCGAAAGACAGGGGCGGTGGTGGCTACACCTTC | CASSPKDRGGGGYTF